This TCR beta chain appears in the sequencing data of a study of shared clonotypes between healthy human individuals. Looking at the study overall: CD4 naive and CD4 memory each took three plates per donor, while CD8 naive took two and CD8 memory one.

Deep-level running was used for the assay. It was around 180 ng DNA, about 30,000 T cell genomes, that sorted-subset replicate PCRs used. Sequencing was performed with immunoSEQ multiplex PCR; in TCRdb, only in-frame clones are kept and a portion is missing. In the table there are around 2.1 million clones, about 92% of which are singletons. Germline V gene sequence: CDR1 MDHEN, CDR2 SYDVKM. With 3 bases removed from V and 4 bases from J, the gap between germline ends came to 9 bases. CDR3 length: 13 residues. Worth noting for this clone: The sample contains more than one DNA sequence encoding this CDR3.

The naive CD8 subset, CD45RO-negative cells positively selected for CCR7, excluded terminally differentiated effector memory CD45RA+ cells. Sequenced input: naive CD8+ T cells from PBMCs. The receptor was isolated from a man in his late teens or twenties in good health. Some clones in this sample may be carry-over from other donors' samples. The rearrangement uses TRBV28 and TRBJ2-5; D is uncertain. CDR3 nucleotide sequence: TGTGCCAGCAGTTTTGGGCGAGGAGAGACCCAGTACTTC. This sequence encodes CASSFGRGETQYF. Full variable domain (missing parts from reference TRBV28 and TRBJ2-5): DVKVTQSSRYLVKRTGEKVFLECVQDMDHENMFWYRQDPGLGLRLIYFSYDVKMKEKGDIPEGYSVSREKKERFSLILESASTNQTSMYLCASSFGRGETQYFGPGTRLLVL.